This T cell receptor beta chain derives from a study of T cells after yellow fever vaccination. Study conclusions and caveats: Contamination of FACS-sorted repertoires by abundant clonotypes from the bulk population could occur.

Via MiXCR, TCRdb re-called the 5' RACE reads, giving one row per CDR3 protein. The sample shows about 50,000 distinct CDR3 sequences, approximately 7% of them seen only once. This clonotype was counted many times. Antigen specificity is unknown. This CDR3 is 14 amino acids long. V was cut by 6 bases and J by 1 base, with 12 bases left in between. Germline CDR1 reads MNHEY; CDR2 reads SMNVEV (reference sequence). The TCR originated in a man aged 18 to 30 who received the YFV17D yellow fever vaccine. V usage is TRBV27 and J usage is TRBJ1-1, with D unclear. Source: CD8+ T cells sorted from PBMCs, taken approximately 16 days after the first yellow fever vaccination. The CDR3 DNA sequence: TGTGCCAGCAGCCAGTTCGGTAGGAACACTGAAGCTTTCTTT. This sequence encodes CASSQFGRNTEAFF.